What follows are 26 T cell receptor beta chains derived from one specimen sequenced in a study of blood T cells in healthy people across ages (dated by TCRdb to the mid-2010s). The method behind the library was 5' RACE. Sequencing instrument: Illumina HiSeq 2500. The second PCR ran for about 7 to 11 cycles and used a J-beta primer mix along with a sample-barcoded 5' primer. Clones were called with MiXCR by TCRdb after fastp trimmed the public reads at Q25, and only in-frame beta chains were retained. Here each entry gathers all rows of one CDR3 protein and keeps the most common genes and DNA. Across this sample there are about 970,000 distinct CDR3 sequences, with roughly 50% seen only once. In total, the top ten clones hold around 21% of the sample. The sample consisted of blood. These receptors came from a woman between 55 and 75 years old in good health.

The chain uses TRBV7-2 and TRBJ2-1, with TRBD2 matching over 11 bases. This CDR3 is built from 16 residues. V gave up 5 bases and J gave up 9 bases; unmatched junction bases: 12. Germline assignment: CDR1 SGHTA and CDR2 FQGNSA. The CDR3 DNA sequence: TGTGCCAGCAGCCCCATAGCGGGAGGGCGAGGGGGTGAGCAGTTCTTC. Amino acids: CASSPIAGGRGGEQFF.

The J gene is TRBJ2-1, the V gene TRBV6-1; the D is unclear. CDR3 size: 14 residues. Germline-derived CDR1 and CDR2 are MNHNS and SASEGT. V was cut by 1 base and J by 8 bases, with 12 bases left in between. The CDR3, as DNA: TGTGCCAGCAGTGAAGTATTCGACTGGGATGAGCAGTTCTTC. Translation gives CASSEVFDWDEQFF.

This chain links TRBV12-3 or TRBV12-4 with TRBJ2-3, with no clear D. The CDR3 is 16 amino acids. V gave up 1 base and J gave up 2 bases, with 13 bases separating them. CDR3 in DNA: TGTGCCAGCAGTTTAGAGATCTACAAGAACACAGATACGCAGTATTTT. This translates into CASSLEIYKNTDTQYF.

This chain links TRBV7-9 with TRBJ2-4, with D tentatively TRBD1 or TRBD2 (7 bases each). The germline CDR1 and CDR2 sequences are SEHNR and FQNEAQ (reference sequence). This CDR3 region has 13 residues. Trimming cost V 3 bases and J 9 bases, with 12 bases left between them. The CDR3 DNA reads TGTGCCAGCAGCTTTGCAGGGGGGGGCATTCAGTACTTC. This codes for CASSFAGGGIQYF.

This clonotype was seen only a few times. The J gene is TRBJ2-7, the V gene TRBV29-1, with no clear D. The V gene's germline CDR1 is SQVTM and CDR2 ANQGSEA. Trimming took 4 bases from V and 3 from J, leaving 10 bases between them. The CDR3 loop spans 12 amino acids. The CDR3 spells CSVGGSDYEQYF. CDR3 in DNA: TGCAGCGTTGGCGGCTCGGACTACGAGCAGTACTTC.

This clonotype showed up many times. The chain joins TRBV12-3 or TRBV12-4 to TRBJ2-7; 7 bases are a match to TRBD1. Trimming removed 3 bases from V and 1 base from J; junction bases left unmatched: 6. CDR3 length: 15 residues. As DNA, the CDR3 is TGTGCCAGCAGTTTGGTGGGGACAGCATCCTACGAGCAGTACTTC. It translates to CASSLVGTASYEQYF.

This clonotype occurred a few times. V is TRBV14 and J is TRBJ1-6; TRBD1 matches 8 bases. CDR1 is SGHDN and CDR2 is FVKESK in the germline V gene. V trimming: 1 base; J trimming: 7 bases; junction bases outside the gene matches: 6. CDR3 size: 16 residues. The CDR3: CASSQAGTGPNSPLHF. CDR3 DNA sequence: TGTGCCAGCAGCCAAGCCGGGACAGGCCCCAATTCACCCCTCCACTTT. The entire variable domain, with the rest obtained from reference TRBV14 and TRBJ1-6, is as follows: EAGVTQFPSHSVIEKGQTVTLRCDPISGHDNLYWYRRVMGKEIKFLLHFVKESKQDESGMPNNRFLAERTGGTYSTLKVQPAELEDSGVYFCASSQAGTGPNSPLHFGNGTRLTVT.

This clonotype was picked up a small number of times. This chain links TRBV6-2 or TRBV6-3 with TRBJ2-5, with 8 positions matching TRBD2. J was trimmed by 5 bases and V by 7 bases; bases with no gene match: 9. The CDR3 is made up of 14 amino acids. The germline gives CDR1 MNHEY, CDR2 SVGEGT. CDR3 region: CASNQREGGETQYF. CDR3 in DNA: TGTGCCAGCAATCAACGGGAGGGCGGGGAGACCCAGTACTTC.

This clonotype was recorded a few times. V usage is TRBV4-1 and J usage is TRBJ2-3, with 10 bases lining up with TRBD2. This CDR3 region has 16 residues. Germline V CDR1 and CDR2: MGHRA, YSYEKL. V gave up 0 bases and J gave up 3 bases; unmatched junction bases: 3. CDR3 in DNA: TGCGCCAGCAGCCAAGACCCTAGCGGGAGAACAGATACGCAGTATTTT. The encoded protein is CASSQDPSGRTDTQYF.

This chain uses TRBV3-1 with TRBJ1-5; TRBD1 matches at 7 bases. This CDR3 spans 15 amino acids. Germline loops: CDR1 LGHDT, CDR2 YNNKEL (reference sequence). The J segment lost 6 bases and the V segment lost 4 bases, leaving 9 bases of the junction unmatched. Here the CDR3 reads CASSPGQLLAQPQHF. For the CDR3, the DNA is TGTGCCAGCAGCCCGGGACAGTTGCTGGCTCAGCCCCAGCATTTT.

To note about this clonotype: Given a much more abundant clone one base away, this may be a read error. The chain employs TRBV20-1 and TRBJ2-7; 11 nucleotides match TRBD1. The CDR3 length is 15 residues. Per the germline V gene, CDR1 is DFQATT and CDR2 is SNEGSKA (reference sequence). J lost 2 bases, V lost 0 bases, and 3 bases had no gene match. The CDR3 is CSARDLGQGAYEQYF. CDR3 nucleotides: TGCAGTGCTAGAGATCTGGGACAGGGGGCCTACGAGCAGTACTTC.

A single count supports this clonotype. The V gene is TRBV6-5, the J gene TRBJ2-3; possibly TRBD2 for D (5 bases). Looked up from germline, CDR1 is MNHEY and CDR2 is SVGAGI. This CDR3 region has 13 residues. Trimming removed 7 bases at V and 1 base at J, with 9 bases between. CDR3 sequence (DNA): TGTGCCAGCAAGGAGGAGGGCACAGATACGCAGTATTTT. Translated, it gives CASKEEGTDTQYF.

Comment on this clonotype: A read error may produce the germline difference seen at one junction end. The chain joins TRBV5-1 to TRBJ2-7; 7 bases are shared with TRBD2. The length of the CDR3 is 15 residues. Germline V CDR1 and CDR2: SGHRS, YFSETQ. The CDR3 DNA is TGCGCCAGCAGCACCCGGGGGAGGGCCACCTACGAACAGTACTTC. Translated, it gives CASSTRGRATYEQYF.

The chain couples TRBV29-1 to TRBJ1-5, with TRBD1 as a possible D gene (5 bases). Between the trimmed V and J ends, which lost 6 bases and 5 bases, there was a span of 14 bases. The CDR3 runs to 13 residues. Germline-derived CDR1 and CDR2 are SQVTM and ANQGSEA. The DNA for the CDR3 is TGCAGCGTGAGCCGGGACTTTGATCAGCCCCAGCATTTT. Protein sequence: CSVSRDFDQPQHF. Drawing the rest from reference TRBV29-1 and TRBJ1-5, the complete variable domain is SAVISQKPSRDICQRGTSLTIQCQVDSQVTMMFWYRQQPGQSLTLIATANQGSEATYESGFVIDKFPISRPNLTFSTLTVSNMSPEDSSIYLCSVSRDFDQPQHFGDGTRLSIL.

V usage is TRBV27 and J usage is TRBJ2-7; the match to TRBD1 covers 8 bases. The germline gives CDR1 MNHEY, CDR2 SMNVEV (reference sequence). V was pared by 5 bases and J by 3 bases, with 9 bases of the junction left unmatched. The CDR3 contains 15 residues. The CDR3 is CASSRDRGRIYEQYF. The CDR3 nucleotides are TGTGCCAGCAGTAGAGACAGGGGACGAATCTACGAGCAGTACTTC.

In this sample, this clonotype turned up a few times. This chain joins TRBV7-2 and TRBJ2-7, with unresolved D. V was shortened by 1 base and J by 0 bases, with 10 bases between the two germline ends. The germline gives CDR1 SGHTA, CDR2 FQGNSA. This CDR3 is 15 amino acids long. This chain's CDR3 is CASSLDALSSYEQYF. CDR3 nucleotide sequence: TGTGCCAGCAGCTTAGATGCTCTTAGCTCCTACGAGCAGTACTTC.

The chain employs TRBV29-1 and TRBJ2-2; a possible D gene is TRBD2 (6 bases). The CDR3 sequence is 13 residues long. Germline V lookup: CDR1 SQVTM, CDR2 ANQGSEA. Trimming left V 8 bases short and J 7 bases short, with 17 bases between. The CDR3 DNA reads TGCAGCCTTGTCCTGGGGGGAGGCGGGGAGCTGTTTTTT. Its translation: CSLVLGGGGELFF.

This clonotype was counted only a few times. The V and J genes are TRBV20-1 and TRBJ2-1; D is undetermined. The germline V gene encodes CDR1 DFQATT and CDR2 SNEGSKA (reference sequence). Trimming stripped 0 bases from V and 3 bases from J, with 21 bases between. The CDR3 has 18 residues. In DNA, the CDR3 is TGCAGTGCTAGAGATCCTATAACTGGCCGACCGGGCTACAATGAGCAGTTCTTC. Protein sequence: CSARDPITGRPGYNEQFF.

This clonotype was recorded a few times. The V and J genes are TRBV13 and TRBJ2-3; 8 bases are a match to TRBD2. With V trimmed by 5 bases and J by 4 bases, 11 bases remained unmatched. CDR1 PRHDT and CDR2 FYEKMQ come from the germline V gene (reference sequence). The CDR3 contains 16 residues. The CDR3 spells CASSPLLGLESDTQYF. Written as DNA, the CDR3 is TGTGCCAGCAGCCCACTCTTGGGACTAGAGTCAGATACGCAGTATTTT.

The chain has TRBV4-3 and TRBJ2-3; D gene ambiguous. Germline loops: CDR1 LGHNA, CDR2 YSLEER. The V gene lost 1 base and the J gene lost 1 base, with 9 bases spanning the gap. The CDR3 has 15 residues. The CDR3 loop reads CASSQGGLGTDTQYF. DNA for the CDR3: TGCGCCAGCAGCCAAGGTGGATTGGGCACAGATACGCAGTATTTT.

The chain couples TRBV12-5 to TRBJ1-1; tentatively, D is TRBD1 (6 bases). Looked up from germline, CDR1 is LGHNT and CDR2 is FRNRAP. CDR3 size: 14 residues. V lost 1 base, J lost 9 bases, and 15 bases lay in between. The CDR3 loop is CASGLADGQIQAFF. For the CDR3, the DNA is TGTGCTAGTGGTTTGGCCGACGGACAGATACAAGCTTTCTTT.

The chain couples TRBV20-1 to TRBJ2-1, with 10 bases matching TRBD1. In germline, CDR1 is DFQATT, CDR2 SNEGSKA (reference sequence). V was pared by 4 bases and J by 2 bases, with 5 bases of the junction left unmatched. The CDR3 consists of 15 residues. The CDR3 protein is CSAMPGTGAYNEQFF. CDR3 coding DNA: TGCAGTGCTATGCCCGGGACAGGGGCCTACAATGAGCAGTTCTTC.

The V call is TRBV6-5, the J call TRBJ2-7, with D perhaps TRBD1 (6 bases). Trimming left V 0 bases short and J 6 bases short, with 15 bases between. The germline CDR1 and CDR2 sequences are MNHEY and SVGAGI. The CDR3 sequence is 15 residues long. CDR3 loop: CASSYSGQLPSEQYF. The CDR3 DNA is TGTGCCAGCAGTTACTCCGGACAGCTTCCCAGCGAGCAGTACTTC.

V usage is TRBV10-2 and J usage is TRBJ2-7; the match to TRBD2 covers 11 bases. V trimming: 4 bases; J trimming: 0 bases; junction bases outside the gene matches: 14. There are 19 residues in the CDR3. Germline V gene lookup returns CDR1 WSHSY and CDR2 SAAADI. Here the CDR3 reads CASSARLAGGLTGSYEQYF. As DNA, the CDR3 is TGCGCCAGCAGTGCGAGGCTAGCGGGAGGACTTACAGGCTCCTACGAGCAGTACTTC.

The chain has TRBV2 and TRBJ2-1; TRBD2 matches at 7 bases. Germline V gives CDR1 SNHLY, CDR2 FYNNEI. The CDR3 has 14 residues. V lost 6 bases and J lost 9; bases outside the gene matches: 11. The CDR3 reads CASRWGGTTIEQFF. In DNA form, the CDR3 reads TGTGCCAGCAGGTGGGGGGGGACTACGATTGAGCAGTTCTTC.

This clonotype was counted only a few times. The V and J genes are TRBV6-6 and TRBJ2-7, with 7 bases matching TRBD2. This CDR3 is 15 amino acids long. Trimming took 6 bases from V and 2 from J; bases not matched to a gene: 10. Germline-derived CDR1 and CDR2 are MNHNY and SVGAGI (reference sequence). Here the CDR3 DNA reads TGTGCCAGCAGGGACCCGAGCGGGACCGCCTACGAGCAGTACTTC. This codes for CASRDPSGTAYEQYF.